This T cell receptor beta chain comes out of a study of blood T cell repertoires in COVID-19. The V end lost 0 bases, the J end lost 4 bases, and 6 bases lay between the germline ends. The germline gives CDR1 MNHEY, CDR2 SVGAGI. The CDR3 extends over 13 amino acids. The table came from immunoSEQ multiplex PCR; TCRdb's copy has only in-frame clones and leaves some out. The sample records some 95,000 clones, about 90% being singletons. This clone showed up just once. The same CDR3 also results from other DNA sequences found in this sample. The chain joins TRBV6-5 to TRBJ1-1; D gene ambiguous. The sequence was collected from a man between 65 and 85 years old with acute or convalescent COVID-19. Specimen: peripheral blood. The CDR3 coding sequence is TGTGCCAGCAGTTACTCTCGGGTCACTGAAGCTTTCTTT. Amino acid sequence: CASSYSRVTEAFF.